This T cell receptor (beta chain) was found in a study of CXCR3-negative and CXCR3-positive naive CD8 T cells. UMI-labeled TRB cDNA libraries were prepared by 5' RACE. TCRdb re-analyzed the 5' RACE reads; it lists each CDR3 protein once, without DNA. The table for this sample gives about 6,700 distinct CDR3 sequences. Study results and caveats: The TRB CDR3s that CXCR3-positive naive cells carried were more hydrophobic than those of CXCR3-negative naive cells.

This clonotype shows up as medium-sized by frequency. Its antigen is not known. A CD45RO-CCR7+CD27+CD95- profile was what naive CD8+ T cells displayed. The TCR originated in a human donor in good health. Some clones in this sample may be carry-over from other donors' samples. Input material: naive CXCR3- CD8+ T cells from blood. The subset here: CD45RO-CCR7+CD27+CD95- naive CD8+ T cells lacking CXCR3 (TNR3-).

The CDR3 spells CSVDRVGDNYGYTF. This rearrangement joins TRBV29-1 to TRBJ1-2. This CDR3 spans 14 amino acids. The germline CDR1 and CDR2 sequences are SQVTM and ANQGSEA.